The 3 T cell receptor beta chains presented below share a single source sample, sequenced in a study of identical twins (dated by TCRdb to the mid-2010s). Library creation used 5' RACE. The sequencer was an Illumina HiSeq 2000. TCRdb's own reprocessing of the public reads used fastp at Q25 and MiXCR and kept productive beta chains. Here each entry gathers all rows of one CDR3 protein and keeps the most common genes and DNA. This sample has hundreds of thousands of distinct CDR3 sequences in its table, and over 5% of those were observed once. In total, the top ten clones hold 1.5% to 2% of the sample. The sequenced material came from naive T cells sorted from blood. The meaning of the sample's cell subset or site label: cells isolated with a human naive T-cell isolation kit. These receptors were obtained from a man aged 18-30 years in good health.

Many counts were recorded for this clonotype. The V and J genes are TRBV12-3 or TRBV12-4 and TRBJ1-5; D may be TRBD1 (6 bases). This CDR3 contains 18 residues. Trimming removed 6 bases from V and 6 bases from J, with 27 bases in between. The CDR3 loop is CASSESLGGRELGQPQHF. Written as DNA, the CDR3 is TGTGCCAGCAGCGAATCCTTGGGGGGCAGGGAGTTAGGTCAGCCCCAGCATTTT.

This clonotype occurred many times. The gene calls are TRBV20-1 and TRBJ1-1; D is unresolved. This CDR3 region has 13 residues. The germline CDR1 and CDR2 sequences are DFQATT and SNEGSKA (reference sequence). Trimming removed 7 bases from V and 0 bases from J, with 12 bases in between. The CDR3 DNA reads TGCAGTGTTCAACCTGGGGTGAACACTGAAGCTTTCTTT. This translates into CSVQPGVNTEAFF.

Ten or more counts support this clonotype. The chain joins TRBV6-4 to TRBJ2-2, with D uncertain. The V end lost 4 bases, the J end lost 3 bases, and 9 bases lay between the germline ends. Germline V gene sequence: CDR1 MRHNA, CDR2 SNTAGT. The CDR3 is 14 amino acids. This CDR3 is CASSVDTYTGELFF. CDR3 sequence (DNA): TGTGCCAGCAGTGTCGACACATACACCGGGGAGCTGTTTTTT.